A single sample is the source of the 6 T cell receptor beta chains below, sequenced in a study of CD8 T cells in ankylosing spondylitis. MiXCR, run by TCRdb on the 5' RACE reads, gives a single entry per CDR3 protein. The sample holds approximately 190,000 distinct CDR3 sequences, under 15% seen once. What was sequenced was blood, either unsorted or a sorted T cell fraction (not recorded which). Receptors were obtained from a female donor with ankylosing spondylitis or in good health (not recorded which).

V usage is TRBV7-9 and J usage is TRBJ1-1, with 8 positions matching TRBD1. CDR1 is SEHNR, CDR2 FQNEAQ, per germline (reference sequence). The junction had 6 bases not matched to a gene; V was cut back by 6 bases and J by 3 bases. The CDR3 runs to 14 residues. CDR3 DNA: TGTGCCAGCAGGTCGACAGGGGCGGACACTGAAGCTTTCTTT. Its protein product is CASRSTGADTEAFF.

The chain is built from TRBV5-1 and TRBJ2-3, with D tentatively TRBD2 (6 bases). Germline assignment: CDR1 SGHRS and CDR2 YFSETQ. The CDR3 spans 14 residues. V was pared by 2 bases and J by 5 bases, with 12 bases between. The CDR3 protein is CASSFRLDGDTQYF. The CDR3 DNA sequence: TGCGCCAGCAGCTTCAGACTAGACGGAGATACGCAGTATTTT.

CDR3 sequence (DNA): TGCGCCAGCAGCTCTCCGGGACAGGGGGTCGGGGGCTACACCTTC. As protein: CASSSPGQGVGGYTF. The rearrangement links TRBV5-1 to TRBJ1-2, with 11 bases aligning to TRBD1. CDR1 is SGHRS and CDR2 is YFSETQ in the germline V gene. The CDR3 consists of 15 residues. The ends lost 3 bases at V and 8 bases at J; junction bases unmatched: 9.

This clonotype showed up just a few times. CDR3 residues: CASSLPTSGRPNEQFF. The CDR3 DNA reads as TGTGCCAGCAGCTTGCCGACTAGCGGGAGACCCAATGAGCAGTTCTTC. V is TRBV7-2 and J is TRBJ2-1, with 12 bases identical to TRBD2. The CDR3 extends over 16 amino acids. Germline values: CDR1 SGHTA, CDR2 FQGNSA. With 3 bases clipped from V and 6 bases from J, the junction kept 6 bases outside the gene matches.

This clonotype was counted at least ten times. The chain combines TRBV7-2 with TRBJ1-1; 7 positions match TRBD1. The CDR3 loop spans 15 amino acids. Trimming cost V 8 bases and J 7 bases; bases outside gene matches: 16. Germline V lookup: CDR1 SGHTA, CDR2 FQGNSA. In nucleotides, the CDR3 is TGTGCCAGCCGCCTGGCGGCAGGGGGGATAGGTGAAGCTTTCTTT. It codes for CASRLAAGGIGEAFF.

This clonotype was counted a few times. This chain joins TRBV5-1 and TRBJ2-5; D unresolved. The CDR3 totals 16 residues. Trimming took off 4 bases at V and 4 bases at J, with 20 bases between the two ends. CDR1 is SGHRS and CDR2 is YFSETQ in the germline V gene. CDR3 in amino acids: CASSGVGFSPRETQYF. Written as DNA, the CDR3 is TGCGCCAGCAGCGGTGTGGGTTTCTCCCCACGAGAGACCCAGTACTTC.